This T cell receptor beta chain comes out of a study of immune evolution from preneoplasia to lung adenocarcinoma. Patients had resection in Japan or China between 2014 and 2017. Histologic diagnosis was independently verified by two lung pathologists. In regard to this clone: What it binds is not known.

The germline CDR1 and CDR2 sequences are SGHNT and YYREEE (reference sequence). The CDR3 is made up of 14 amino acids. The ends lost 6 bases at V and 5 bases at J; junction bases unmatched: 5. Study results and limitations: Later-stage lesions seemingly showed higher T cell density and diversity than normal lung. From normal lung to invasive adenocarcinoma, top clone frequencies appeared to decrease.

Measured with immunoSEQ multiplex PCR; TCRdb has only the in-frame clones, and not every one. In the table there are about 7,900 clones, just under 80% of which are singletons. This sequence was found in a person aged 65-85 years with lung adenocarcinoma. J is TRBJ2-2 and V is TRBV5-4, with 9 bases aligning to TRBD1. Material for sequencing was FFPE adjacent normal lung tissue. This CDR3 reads CASKQGAETGELFF. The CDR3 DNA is TGTGCCAGCAAACAGGGGGCGGAAACCGGGGAGCTGTTTTTT. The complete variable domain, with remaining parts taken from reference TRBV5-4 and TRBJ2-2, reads ETGVTQSPTHLIKTRGQQVTLRCSSQSGHNTVSWYQQALGQGPQFIFQYYREEENGRGNFPPRFSGLQFPNYSSELNVNALELDDSALYLCASKQGAETGELFFGEGSRLTVL.